The 20 T cell receptor beta chains reported below all come from one sample, sequenced in a study of cytomegalovirus exposure and HLA in healthy donors. The primer mix had 60 Vbeta and 13 Jbeta primers. Sequencing used immunoSEQ multiplex PCR; TCRdb keeps in-frame clones, though not all of them. The top ten hold roughly 3.8% of the sample, which has around 100,000 clones, over 80% seen once. Sequencing was done on a sample of PBMCs. Source of these receptors: a female donor in good health and CMV-seropositive.

This chain connects TRBV7-8 to TRBJ2-1, with D maybe TRBD2 (5 bases). V was clipped by 4 bases and J by 9 bases, with 10 bases between them. There are 12 residues in the CDR3. Germline-derived CDR1 and CDR2 are SGHVS and FQNEAQ. The CDR3 nucleotides read TGTGCCAGCAGCTCAGGAGGCCCTGAGCAGTTCTTC. It yields the protein CASSSGGPEQFF.

The chain uses TRBV6-4 and TRBJ2-2; TRBD2 agrees at 10 bases. The ends lost 1 base at V and 6 bases at J; junction bases unmatched: 8. In germline, CDR1 is MRHNA, CDR2 SNTAGT. The CDR3 length is 17 residues. The CDR3 DNA reads as TGTGCCAGCAGTGACTATAGGCTAGCGGGAGTACCCGGGGAGCTGTTTTTT. This encodes CASSDYRLAGVPGELFF.

This clone was counted a few times. V and J are TRBV5-1 and TRBJ2-7, with D possibly matching TRBD2 (6 bases). V was trimmed by 4 bases and J by 2 bases, leaving 22 bases between them. The CDR3 runs to 17 residues. Germline assignment: CDR1 SGHRS and CDR2 YFSETQ. CDR3 sequence reads: CASSPTFRGAAPYEQYF. In DNA form, the CDR3 reads TGCGCCAGCAGCCCGACTTTTCGCGGGGCCGCGCCCTACGAGCAGTACTTC.

The CDR3 DNA reads TGTGCCTTTCAGGGCGGTGACACAGATACGCAGTATTTT. Its translation: CAFQGGDTDTQYF. The chain carries TRBV30 and TRBJ2-3, with D perhaps TRBD1 (5 bases). The CDR3 loop spans 13 amino acids. Germline lookup yields CDR1 GTSNPN and CDR2 SVGIG (reference sequence). V lost 7 bases and J lost 2, with 13 bases in between. The variable domain in full, completed from reference TRBV30 and TRBJ2-3, reads SQTIHQWPATLVQPVGSPLSLECTVEGTSNPNLYWYRQAAGRGLQLLFYSVGIGQISSEVPQNLSASRPQDRQFILSSKKLLLSDSGFYLCAFQGGDTDTQYFGPGTRLTVL.

The V and J genes are TRBV29-1 and TRBJ2-7, with D possibly TRBD1 on 5 matching bases. The CDR3 sequence is 13 residues long. V lost 1 base to trimming and J lost 3 bases, with 10 bases between them. Germline CDR1 and CDR2: SQVTM and ANQGSEA. The CDR3 DNA reads TGCAGCGTTGAAGCATCGGACAACTACGAGCAGTACTTC. Translation: CSVEASDNYEQYF.

This clone was found a few times. This chain links TRBV6-1 with TRBJ2-3; 8 bases are a match to TRBD2. The CDR3 is made up of 14 amino acids. With V trimmed by 7 bases and J by 5 bases, 8 bases remained unmatched. Germline CDR1 is MNHNS and CDR2 is SASEGT. In DNA, the CDR3 is TGTGCCAGCACCCGGGAGGGGCGGAGAGATACGCAGTATTTT. It is translated as CASTREGRRDTQYF.

The genes are TRBV5-1 and TRBJ1-1; the D is unclear. V shed 1 base and J shed 0 bases, with 7 bases lying between them. Germline lookup yields CDR1 SGHRS and CDR2 YFSETQ. This CDR3 is 14 amino acids long. The CDR3 nucleotides are TGCGCCAGCAGCTTGTGGAGCATGAACACTGAAGCTTTCTTT. It translates to CASSLWSMNTEAFF.

This clone came up once. The chain links TRBV15 to TRBJ2-3; the D gene is possibly TRBD2 (6 bases). The germline CDR1 and CDR2 sequences are LNHNV and YYDKDF (reference sequence). The CDR3 loop spans 16 amino acids. V dropped 1 base and J dropped 0 bases, with 11 bases sitting between them. For the CDR3, the DNA is TGTGCCACCAGCAGAGGTCGGGGGTCGAGCACAGATACGCAGTATTTT. It encodes CATSRGRGSSTDTQYF.

The chain links TRBV14 to TRBJ1-1, with TRBD1 identical over 8 bases. This CDR3 region has 16 residues. The germline V gene encodes CDR1 SGHDN and CDR2 FVKESK. Trimming took 1 base from V and 5 from J; bases not matched to a gene: 9. CDR3 DNA sequence: TGTGCCAGCAGCCAAGTTGGCAGGGGGCTGCGGACTGAAGCTTTCTTT. Translating gives CASSQVGRGLRTEAFF.

This clone was observed a single time. The chain has TRBV2 and TRBJ2-1; 8 bases fit TRBD2. CDR3 length equals 15 residues. Germline values: CDR1 SNHLY, CDR2 FYNNEI. V lost 2 bases to trimming and J lost 5 bases; unmatched junction nucleotides: 5. The CDR3 DNA reads TGTGCCAGCAGTGAACGGGGGGGCCCCCACAATGAGCAGTTCTTC. This encodes CASSERGGPHNEQFF.

The gene calls are TRBV27 and TRBJ1-1; 7 bases map to TRBD1. CDR1 is MNHEY and CDR2 is SMNVEV in the germline V gene (reference sequence). This CDR3 comprises 15 residues. V was clipped by 2 bases and J by 0 bases; unmatched bases: 3. The CDR3 is CASSLIDRVNTEAFF. As DNA, the CDR3 is TGTGCCAGCAGTTTAATAGACAGGGTGAACACTGAAGCTTTCTTT.

This clone was detected only a few times. The chain links TRBV15 to TRBJ1-5, with TRBD1 matching over 7 bases. The CDR3 is made up of 16 amino acids. V was clipped by 1 base and J by 3 bases; unmatched bases: 6. Germline CDR1 reads LNHNV; CDR2 reads YYDKDF (reference sequence). The CDR3 spells CATSRVRGQPNQPQHF. The CDR3 DNA is TGTGCCACCAGCAGAGTCCGGGGACAGCCCAATCAGCCCCAGCATTTT.

The chain combines TRBV7-9 with TRBJ2-7; D is possibly TRBD1 (5 bases). Germline V gives CDR1 SEHNR, CDR2 FQNEAQ (reference sequence). Trimming shortened V by 5 bases and J by 4 bases, and 18 bases separated the two germline ends. The CDR3 runs to 15 residues. CDR3 amino acids: CASSTPRTSVYEQYF. As DNA, the CDR3 is TGTGCCAGCAGCACTCCCCGGACAAGCGTTTACGAGCAGTACTTC.

This clone came up a few times. This chain uses TRBV6-5 with TRBJ1-3; TRBD1 aligns across 8 bases. Unmatched junction bases numbered 9, after V lost 4 bases and J lost 7 bases. In germline, CDR1 is MNHEY, CDR2 SVGAGI. This CDR3 region has 15 residues. The CDR3 reads CASSSQGALTNTIYF. CDR3 bases: TGTGCCAGCAGTTCTCAGGGGGCGCTAACCAACACCATATATTTT.

The V and J genes are TRBV6-1 and TRBJ2-1, with 9 positions matching TRBD1. The CDR3 is made up of 19 amino acids. The V and J ends lost 6 bases and 4 bases, in that order; junction bases with no gene match: 19. From germline, CDR1 is MNHNS and CDR2 SASEGT. DNA for the CDR3: TGTGCCAGCAGAGAACCGGGACAGGGAGCTATTGCGGGATACAATGAGCAGTTCTTC. This translates into CASREPGQGAIAGYNEQFF.

CDR3 sequence: CASSDTGQYEQYF. The DNA for the CDR3 is TGTGCCAGTAGCGACACAGGGCAGTACGAGCAGTACTTC. This chain connects TRBV19 to TRBJ2-7; TRBD1 is a possible D gene (6 bases). The CDR3 runs 13 residues. With 6 bases removed from V and 4 bases from J, the gap between germline ends came to 13 bases. Germline CDR1 is LNHDA and CDR2 is SQIVND (reference sequence).

The chain combines TRBV7-8 with TRBJ2-5; 9 bases fit TRBD2. CDR1 is SGHVS, CDR2 FQNEAQ, per germline. The CDR3 is 18 residues long. The trim removed 1 base at V and 3 bases at J, leaving 12 bases unmatched. CDR3 sequence reads: CASSLVRLAGKKEETQYF. Written as DNA, the CDR3 is TGTGCCAGCAGCTTAGTCCGGCTAGCGGGAAAGAAGGAAGAGACCCAGTACTTC.

The V and J genes are TRBV30 and TRBJ2-7, with D maybe TRBD2 (5 bases). The ends were cut back, 3 bases at V and 6 bases at J, with 15 bases in the middle. Germline V gene sequence: CDR1 GTSNPN, CDR2 SVGIG (reference sequence). The CDR3 covers 13 residues. Here the CDR3 reads CAWSERRYGEQYF. In DNA, the CDR3 is TGTGCCTGGAGCGAACGGAGGTACGGCGAGCAGTACTTC.

V and J are TRBV5-1 and TRBJ2-7, with a weak D call TRBD2 (5 bases). The CDR3 is 14 amino acids. V lost 3 bases and J lost 4, with 14 bases in between. Germline V CDR1 and CDR2: SGHRS, YFSETQ. The CDR3 DNA is TGCGCCAGCAGCTCGAGGAGGAACGGATACGAGCAGTACTTC. This encodes CASSSRRNGYEQYF.

This chain links TRBV11-1 with TRBJ1-1; maybe TRBD1 (6 bases). CDR3 length equals 16 residues. The germline V gene encodes CDR1 SGHAT and CDR2 FQDESV (reference sequence). The ends were cut back, 3 bases at V and 4 bases at J, with 18 bases in the middle. CDR3 loop: CASSFKAGGQGTEAFF. The CDR3 DNA reads as TGTGCCAGCAGCTTTAAGGCGGGGGGGCAAGGCACTGAAGCTTTCTTT.